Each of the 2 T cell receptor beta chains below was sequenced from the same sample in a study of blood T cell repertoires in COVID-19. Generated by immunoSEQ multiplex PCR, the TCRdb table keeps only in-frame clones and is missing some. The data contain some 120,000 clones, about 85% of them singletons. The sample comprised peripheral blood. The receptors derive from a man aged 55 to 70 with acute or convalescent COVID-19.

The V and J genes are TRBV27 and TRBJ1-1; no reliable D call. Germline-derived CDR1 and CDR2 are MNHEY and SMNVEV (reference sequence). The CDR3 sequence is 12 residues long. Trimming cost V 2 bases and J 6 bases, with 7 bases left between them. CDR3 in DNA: TGTGCCAGCAGTTTAGCGGGAGCTGAAGCTTTCTTT. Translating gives CASSLAGAEAFF.

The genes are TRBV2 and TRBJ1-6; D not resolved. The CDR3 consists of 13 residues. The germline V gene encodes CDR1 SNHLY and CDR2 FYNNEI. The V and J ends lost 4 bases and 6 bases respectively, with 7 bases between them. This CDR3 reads CASSAQLNSPLHF. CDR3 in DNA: TGTGCCAGCAGTGCACAGCTTAATTCACCCCTCCACTTT.